Below are 21 T cell receptor beta chains sequenced from a single sample in a study of cytomegalovirus exposure and HLA in healthy donors. The PCR had 60 Vbeta and 13 Jbeta primers. Using immunoSEQ multiplex PCR, the repertoire was profiled, and TCRdb retains in-frame clones only, with some absent. The sample holds 150,000 or so clones; under 85% are singletons and the top ten take under 2.5%. Sequenced: PBMCs. These receptors all stem from a human donor in good health.

The chain uses TRBV30 and TRBJ1-1; D unclear. The CDR3 contains 13 residues. Trimming stripped 1 base from V and 2 bases from J, with 8 bases between. Germline loops: CDR1 GTSNPN, CDR2 SVGIG (reference sequence). DNA for the CDR3: TGTGCCTGGAGTGGGCAGTTAAACACTGAAGCTTTCTTT. It is translated as CAWSGQLNTEAFF.

The chain recombines TRBV4-3 with TRBJ1-2; D not resolved. Germline V gene sequence: CDR1 LGHNA, CDR2 YSLEER. This CDR3 has 14 residues. With 0 bases removed from V and 2 bases from J, the gap between germline ends came to 7 bases. The CDR3 DNA reads TGCGCCAGCAGCCAAGACGAGAGGAACTATGGCTACACCTTC. Translation: CASSQDERNYGYTF.

V usage is TRBV4-1 and J usage is TRBJ1-2; the D gene is possibly TRBD1 (5 bases). This CDR3 spans 15 amino acids. Trimming took off 1 base at V and 3 bases at J, with 12 bases between the two ends. The germline CDR1 and CDR2 sequences are MGHRA and YSYEKL. CDR3 residues: CASSQVGGADYGYTF. CDR3 bases: TGCGCCAGCAGCCAAGTCGGGGGAGCGGACTATGGCTACACCTTC.

The J gene is TRBJ2-1, the V gene TRBV30, with 7 bases fitting TRBD2. Germline V lookup: CDR1 GTSNPN, CDR2 SVGIG (reference sequence). After removal of 2 bases from V and 7 bases from J, the junction contained 5 bases not matched to a gene. This CDR3 comprises 13 residues. DNA for the CDR3: TGTGCCTGGAGTTGGGGGGAGGGGAATGAGCAGTTCTTC. Encoded protein: CAWSWGEGNEQFF.

The chain is built from TRBV27 and TRBJ2-7, with 7 bases identical to TRBD1. V shed 4 bases and J 12 bases; nucleotides not matched to a gene: 9. CDR1 is MNHEY, CDR2 SMNVEV, per germline (reference sequence). The CDR3 totals 12 residues. The CDR3 DNA is TGTGCCAGCAGTTCCCCAGGGGGTGGTCCGTACTTC. It codes for CASSSPGGGPYF.

The chain uses TRBV10-3 and TRBJ2-7, with D possibly being TRBD2 (6 bases). This CDR3 contains 12 residues. From germline, CDR1 is ENHRY and CDR2 SYGVKD. V lost 6 bases to trimming and J lost 3 bases, with 9 bases between them. CDR3 DNA: TGTGCCATCAGGGGGGGTGACTACGAGCAGTACTTC. This codes for CAIRGGDYEQYF.

V gene TRBV5-1 combines with J gene TRBJ1-6; D gene ambiguous. V dropped 7 bases and J dropped 6 bases, with 14 bases sitting between them. CDR3 size: 14 residues. Germline lookup yields CDR1 SGHRS and CDR2 YFSETQ. CDR3 amino acids: CASSGSMVNSPLHF. In DNA form, the CDR3 reads TGCGCCAGCTCAGGTTCCATGGTTAATTCACCCCTCCACTTT.

The chain links TRBV7-9 to TRBJ1-1; no clear D. Germline V gives CDR1 SEHNR, CDR2 FQNEAQ (reference sequence). The CDR3 covers 14 residues. V lost 5 bases, J lost 0 bases, and 10 bases lay in between. CDR3 sequence: CASSPREVNTEAFF. CDR3 DNA: TGTGCCAGCAGCCCTCGGGAGGTGAACACTGAAGCTTTCTTT.

The chain is built from TRBV5-1 and TRBJ2-2, with 15 bases lining up with TRBD2. The CDR3 has 19 residues. V shed 4 bases and J 3 bases; nucleotides not matched to a gene: 10. Germline V lookup: CDR1 SGHRS, CDR2 YFSETQ. For the CDR3, the DNA is TGCGCCAGCAGCCCTCGGACTAGCGGGGGGGCGGTTTACACCGGGGAGCTGTTTTTT. It yields the protein CASSPRTSGGAVYTGELFF.

The genes are TRBV5-6 and TRBJ2-7; 8 bases agree with TRBD1. This CDR3 region has 15 residues. J lost 5 bases, V lost 0 bases, and 7 bases had no gene match. Germline-derived CDR1 and CDR2 are SGHDT and YYEEEE. The CDR3 sequence: CASSLVGRGRNEQYF. CDR3 bases: TGTGCCAGCAGCTTGGTGGGCAGGGGGCGGAACGAGCAGTACTTC.

The chain employs TRBV6-1 and TRBJ1-4; D is perhaps TRBD1 (5 bases). CDR1 and CDR2 (germline): MNHNS, SASEGT. The CDR3 consists of 14 residues. Trimming removed 6 bases from V and 8 bases from J, with 16 bases in between. Here the CDR3 reads CASSPGGEDEKLFF. The CDR3 DNA is TGTGCCAGCAGCCCTGGGGGGGAGGACGAAAAACTGTTTTTT.

The gene calls are TRBV7-6 and TRBJ2-5; 8 positions match TRBD2. The CDR3 is 16 amino acids. Germline V gives CDR1 SGHVS, CDR2 FNYEAQ. V was pared by 5 bases and J by 4 bases, with 12 bases of the junction left unmatched. CDR3 region: CASSRRAGGSGETQYF. The DNA of the CDR3 is TGTGCCAGCAGCCGCCGCGCGGGGGGATCGGGAGAGACCCAGTACTTC.

The V gene is TRBV10-1, the J gene TRBJ1-2, with unresolved D. Germline V gene lookup returns CDR1 WNHNN and CDR2 SYGVQD (reference sequence). V was shortened by 6 bases and J by 4 bases, with 24 bases between the two germline ends. The length of the CDR3 is 17 residues. The CDR3 here is CASRSPAGNPPPYGYTF. The CDR3, as DNA: TGCGCCAGCAGAAGTCCGGCAGGCAACCCTCCACCCTATGGCTACACCTTC.

The chain links TRBV4-2 to TRBJ2-2, with 13 bases that match TRBD2. J lost 5 bases, V lost 4 bases, and 1 base had no gene match. The germline V gene encodes CDR1 LGHNA and CDR2 YNFKEQ. The CDR3 sequence is 15 residues long. CDR3: CASSPGLAGTGELFF. Written as DNA, the CDR3 is TGTGCCAGCAGCCCGGGACTAGCGGGGACCGGGGAGCTGTTTTTT.

This chain connects TRBV7-9 to TRBJ2-7; 9 bases match TRBD1. V shed 5 bases and J 3 bases; nucleotides not matched to a gene: 8. This CDR3 is built from 15 residues. CDR1 is SEHNR and CDR2 is FQNEAQ in the germline V gene (reference sequence). This CDR3 is CASSPGTGKIYEQYF. The CDR3 bases are TGTGCCAGCAGCCCTGGGACAGGGAAGATCTACGAGCAGTACTTC.

This chain connects TRBV2 to TRBJ2-7; TRBD2 agrees at 10 bases. V gave up 4 bases and J gave up 2 bases; unmatched junction bases: 5. CDR1 SNHLY and CDR2 FYNNEI come from the germline V gene. The CDR3 spans 15 residues. This chain's CDR3 is CASSALAGVTYEQYF. The CDR3, as DNA: TGTGCCAGCAGTGCCCTAGCGGGGGTCACCTACGAGCAGTACTTC.

The genes are TRBV19 and TRBJ2-7; a weak D match, TRBD2 (6 bases). Germline V gene lookup returns CDR1 LNHDA and CDR2 SQIVND (reference sequence). V lost 7 bases and J lost 6, with 19 bases in between. The CDR3 is 14 residues long. CDR3 DNA: TGTGCCAGTAAACAAAAGTGGGCAGCGGGCGAGCAGTACTTC. This sequence encodes CASKQKWAAGEQYF. Based on the CDR3 plus reference TRBV19 and TRBJ2-7, the full variable domain is DGGITQSPKYLFRKEGQNVTLSCEQNLNHDAMYWYRQDPGQGLRLIYYSQIVNDFQKGDIAEGYSVSREKKESFPLTVTSAQKNPTAFYLCASKQKWAAGEQYFGPGTRLTVT.

The chain is built from TRBV5-1 and TRBJ1-5; 9 bases match TRBD1. The CDR3 is 15 residues long. In germline, CDR1 is SGHRS, CDR2 YFSETQ. With 4 bases clipped from V and 6 bases from J, the junction kept 8 bases outside the gene matches. The CDR3 DNA follows: TGCGCCAGCAGCCCGCGGACAGGGGCAGGTCAGCCCCAGCATTTT. Translating gives CASSPRTGAGQPQHF. The whole variable domain, filled in from reference TRBV5-1 and TRBJ1-5, reads KAGVTQTPRYLIKTRGQQVTLSCSPISGHRSVSWYQQTPGQGLQFLFEYFSETQRNKGNFPGRFSGRQFSNSRSEMNVSTLELGDSALYLCASSPRTGAGQPQHFGDGTRLSIL.

This CDR3 is CASSMTGWRNTEAFF. The CDR3 bases are TGTGCCAGTAGTATGACAGGGTGGAGGAACACTGAAGCTTTCTTT. The chain has TRBV19 and TRBJ1-1; 7 bases are shared with TRBD1. The CDR3 runs 15 residues. Germline trimming cut 3 bases from V and 1 base from J; bases unmatched to any gene: 5. Germline values: CDR1 LNHDA, CDR2 SQIVND (reference sequence).

This clone occurred a few times. V is TRBV7-9 and J is TRBJ2-3; perhaps TRBD2 as D (5 bases). This CDR3 is 16 amino acids long. V lost 5 bases and J 0 bases, leaving 15 bases between the germline ends. Germline V gene sequence: CDR1 SEHNR, CDR2 FQNEAQ (reference sequence). Written as DNA, the CDR3 is TGTGCCAGCAGCCTCATTCCGGGATCTAGCACAGATACGCAGTATTTT. Encoded protein: CASSLIPGSSTDTQYF.

The rearrangement joins TRBV14 to TRBJ2-1; D remains unclear. V lost 1 base and J 6 bases, leaving 4 bases between the germline ends. Per germline, CDR1 SGHDN and CDR2 FVKESK. The CDR3 runs to 12 residues. CDR3 DNA: TGTGCCAGCAGCCAAGTAATCAATGAGCAGTTCTTC. Protein product: CASSQVINEQFF.